This T cell receptor beta chain originates from a study of blood T cell repertoires in COVID-19. Across the study: The United States, Italy and Spain provided the acute and convalescent COVID-19 samples. From T cells, B-cell-depleted T cells, or PBMCs came the material, which was cDNA or gDNA.

Germline lookup yields CDR1 MGHRA and CDR2 YSYEKL. The CDR3 is 16 amino acids. V shed 2 bases, J shed 1 base, and the junction held 4 bases outside the gene matches. Authors' analysis steps: Quantification of nucleated cells was approximated via reference gene primer amplification. This table comes from immunoSEQ multiplex PCR, and its TCRdb copy is limited to in-frame clones, with some not included. From that table come the V and J calls and clone size; the DNA was used to work out D and trimming. The top ten hold 6.5% to 7% of the sample, which has under 400,000 clones, 85% to 90% seen once. The rearrangement joins TRBV4-1 to TRBJ2-2; 7 nucleotides agree with TRBD2. Sequenced sample: peripheral blood. The TCR was taken from a young man with active or convalescent COVID-19. CDR3 in amino acids: CASSQRTRVNTGELFF. The CDR3 DNA is TGCGCCAGCAGCCAACGGACTAGGGTGAACACCGGGGAGCTGTTTTTT.